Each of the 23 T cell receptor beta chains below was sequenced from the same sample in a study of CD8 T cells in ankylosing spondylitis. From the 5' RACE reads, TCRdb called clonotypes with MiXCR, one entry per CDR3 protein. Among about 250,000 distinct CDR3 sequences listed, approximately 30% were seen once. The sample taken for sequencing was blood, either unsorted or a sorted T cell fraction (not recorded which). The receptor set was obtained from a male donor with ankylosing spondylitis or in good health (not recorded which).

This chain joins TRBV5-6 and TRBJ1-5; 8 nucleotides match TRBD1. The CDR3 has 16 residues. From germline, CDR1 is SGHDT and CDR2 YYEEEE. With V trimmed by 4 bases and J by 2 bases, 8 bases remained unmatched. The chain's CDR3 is CASSLQGAWGNQPQHF. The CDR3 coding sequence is TGTGCCAGCAGCCTTCAGGGGGCGTGGGGCAATCAGCCCCAGCATTTT. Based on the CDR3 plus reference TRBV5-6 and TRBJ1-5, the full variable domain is DAGVTQSPTHLIKTRGQQVTLRCSPKSGHDTVSWYQQALGQGPQFIFQYYEEEERQRGNFPDRFSGHQFPNYSSELNVNALLLGDSALYLCASSLQGAWGNQPQHFGDGTRLSIL.

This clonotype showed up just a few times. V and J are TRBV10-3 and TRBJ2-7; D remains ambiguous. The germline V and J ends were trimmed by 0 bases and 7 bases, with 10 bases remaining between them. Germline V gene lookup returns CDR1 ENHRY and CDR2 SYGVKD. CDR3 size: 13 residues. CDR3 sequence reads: CAISESTRPEQYF. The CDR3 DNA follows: TGTGCCATCAGTGAGTCGACTCGGCCGGAGCAGTACTTC.

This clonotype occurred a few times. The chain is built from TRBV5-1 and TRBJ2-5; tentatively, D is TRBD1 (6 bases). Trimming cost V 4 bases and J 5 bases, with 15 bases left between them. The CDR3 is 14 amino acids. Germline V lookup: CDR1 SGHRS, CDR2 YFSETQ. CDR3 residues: CASSNREMPETQYF. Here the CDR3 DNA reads TGCGCCAGCAGCAACAGGGAAATGCCCGAGACCCAGTACTTC.

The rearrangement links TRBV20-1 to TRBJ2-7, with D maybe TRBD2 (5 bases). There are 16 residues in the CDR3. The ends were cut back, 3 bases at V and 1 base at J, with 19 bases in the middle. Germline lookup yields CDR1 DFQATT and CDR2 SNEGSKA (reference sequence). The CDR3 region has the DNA TGCAGTGCTAGTTGGACTCCTAATATTGAATCCTACGAGCAGTACTTC. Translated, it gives CSASWTPNIESYEQYF.

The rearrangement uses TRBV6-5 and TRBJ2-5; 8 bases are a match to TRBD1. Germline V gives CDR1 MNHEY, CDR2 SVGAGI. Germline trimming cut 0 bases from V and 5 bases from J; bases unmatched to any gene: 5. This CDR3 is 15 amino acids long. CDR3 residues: CASSYSGRGQETQYF. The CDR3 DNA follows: TGTGCCAGCAGTTACTCCGGCAGGGGGCAGGAGACCCAGTACTTC.

DNA of the CDR3: TGTGCCAGCAGCTCGCTAGGGGACGACTACGAGCAGTACTTC. It encodes CASSSLGDDYEQYF. J is TRBJ2-7 and V is TRBV27; D may correspond to TRBD1 or TRBD2 (5 bases each). The CDR3 has 14 residues. Germline loops: CDR1 MNHEY, CDR2 SMNVEV (reference sequence). V was pared by 6 bases and J by 3 bases, with 15 bases between.

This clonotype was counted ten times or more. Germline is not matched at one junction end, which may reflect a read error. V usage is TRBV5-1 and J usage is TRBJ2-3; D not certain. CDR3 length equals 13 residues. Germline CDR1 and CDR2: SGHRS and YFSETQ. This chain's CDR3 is CASSLWGTDTQYF. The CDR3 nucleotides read TGTGCCAGCAGCTTGTGGGGAACAGATACGCAGTATTTT.

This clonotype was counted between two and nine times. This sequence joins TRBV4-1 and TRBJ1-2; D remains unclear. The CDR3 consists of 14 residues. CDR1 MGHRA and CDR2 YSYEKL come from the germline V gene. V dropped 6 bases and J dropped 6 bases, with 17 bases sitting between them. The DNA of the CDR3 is TGCGCCAGCAGTCCTCTCGAGGGTACTCATGGCTACACCTTC. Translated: CASSPLEGTHGYTF.

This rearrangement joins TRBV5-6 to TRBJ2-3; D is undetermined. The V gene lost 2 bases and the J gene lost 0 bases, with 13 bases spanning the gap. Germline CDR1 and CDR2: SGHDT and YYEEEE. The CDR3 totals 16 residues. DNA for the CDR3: TGTGCCAGCAGCTTTTACGGGTTATCTAGCACAGATACGCAGTATTTT. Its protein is CASSFYGLSSTDTQYF.

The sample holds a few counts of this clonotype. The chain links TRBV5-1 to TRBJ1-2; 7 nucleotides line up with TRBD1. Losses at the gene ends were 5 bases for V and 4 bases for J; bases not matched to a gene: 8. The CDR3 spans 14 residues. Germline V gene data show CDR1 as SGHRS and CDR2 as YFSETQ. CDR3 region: CASSSTGQTYGYTF. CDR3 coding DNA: TGCGCCAGCAGTAGTACGGGACAGACCTATGGCTACACCTTC.

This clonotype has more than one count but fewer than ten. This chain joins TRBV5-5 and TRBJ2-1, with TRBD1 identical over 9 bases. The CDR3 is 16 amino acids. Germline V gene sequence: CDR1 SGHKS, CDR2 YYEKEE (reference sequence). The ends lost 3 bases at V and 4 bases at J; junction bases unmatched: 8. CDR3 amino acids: CASSWTGTGFYNEQFF. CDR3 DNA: TGTGCCAGCAGCTGGACCGGGACAGGGTTTTACAATGAGCAGTTCTTC.

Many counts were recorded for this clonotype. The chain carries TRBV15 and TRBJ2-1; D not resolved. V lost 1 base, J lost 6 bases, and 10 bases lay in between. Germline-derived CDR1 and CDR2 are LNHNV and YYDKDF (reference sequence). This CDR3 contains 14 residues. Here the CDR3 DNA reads TGTGCCACCAGCAGAGGGGTAGCCCCCAATGAGCAGTTCTTC. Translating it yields CATSRGVAPNEQFF.

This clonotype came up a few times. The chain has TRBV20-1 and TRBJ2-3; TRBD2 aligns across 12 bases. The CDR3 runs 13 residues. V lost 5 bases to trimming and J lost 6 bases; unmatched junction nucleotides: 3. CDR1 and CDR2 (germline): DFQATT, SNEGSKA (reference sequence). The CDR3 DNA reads TGCAGTGCTGAGGGGACTAGCGGGGATACGCAGTATTTT. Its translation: CSAEGTSGDTQYF.

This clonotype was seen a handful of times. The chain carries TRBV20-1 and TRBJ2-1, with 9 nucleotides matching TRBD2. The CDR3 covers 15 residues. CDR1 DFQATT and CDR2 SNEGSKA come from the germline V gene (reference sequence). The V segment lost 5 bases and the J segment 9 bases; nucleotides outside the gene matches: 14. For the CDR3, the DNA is TGCAGTGCTCAACGGCTCGCGGGGGGGTCGGGTGAGCAGTTCTTC. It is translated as CSAQRLAGGSGEQFF.

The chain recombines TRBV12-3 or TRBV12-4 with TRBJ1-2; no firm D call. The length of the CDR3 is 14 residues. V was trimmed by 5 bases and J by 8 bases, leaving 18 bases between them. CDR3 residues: CASSPLPGAVGYTF. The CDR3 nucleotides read TGTGCCAGCAGTCCCCTCCCGGGTGCGGTAGGCTACACCTTC.

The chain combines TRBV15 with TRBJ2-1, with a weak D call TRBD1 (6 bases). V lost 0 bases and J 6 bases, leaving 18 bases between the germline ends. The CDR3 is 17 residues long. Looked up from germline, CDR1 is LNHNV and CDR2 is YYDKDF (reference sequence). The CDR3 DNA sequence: TGTGCCACCAGCAGAGAACAGGGACACCCCCTGGGCAATGAGCAGTTCTTC. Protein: CATSREQGHPLGNEQFF.

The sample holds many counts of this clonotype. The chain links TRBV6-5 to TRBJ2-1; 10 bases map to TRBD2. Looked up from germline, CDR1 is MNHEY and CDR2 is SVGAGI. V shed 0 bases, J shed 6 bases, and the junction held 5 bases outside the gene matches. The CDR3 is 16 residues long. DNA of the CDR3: TGTGCCAGCAGTTACTCGAACAGCGGGGGGGTCAATGAGCAGTTCTTC. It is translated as CASSYSNSGGVNEQFF.

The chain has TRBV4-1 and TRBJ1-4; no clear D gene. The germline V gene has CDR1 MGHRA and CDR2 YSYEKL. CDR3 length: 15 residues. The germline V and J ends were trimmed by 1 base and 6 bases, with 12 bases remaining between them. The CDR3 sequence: CASSQVVSNYEKLFF. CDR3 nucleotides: TGCGCCAGCAGCCAAGTGGTCAGCAACTATGAAAAACTGTTTTTT.

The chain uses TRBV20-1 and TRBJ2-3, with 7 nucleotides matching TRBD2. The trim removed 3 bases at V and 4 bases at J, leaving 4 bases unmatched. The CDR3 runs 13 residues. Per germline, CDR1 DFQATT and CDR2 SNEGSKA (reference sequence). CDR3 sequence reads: CSASGGIADTQYF. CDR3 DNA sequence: TGCAGTGCTAGCGGGGGGATAGCAGATACGCAGTATTTT.

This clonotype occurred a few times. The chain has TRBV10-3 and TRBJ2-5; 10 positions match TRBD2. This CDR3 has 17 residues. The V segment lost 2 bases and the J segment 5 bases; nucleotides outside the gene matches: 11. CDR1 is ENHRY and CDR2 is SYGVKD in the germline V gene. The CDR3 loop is CAISEGKAGGPVETQYF. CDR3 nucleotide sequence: TGTGCCATCAGTGAGGGTAAAGCGGGGGGGCCAGTTGAGACCCAGTACTTC.

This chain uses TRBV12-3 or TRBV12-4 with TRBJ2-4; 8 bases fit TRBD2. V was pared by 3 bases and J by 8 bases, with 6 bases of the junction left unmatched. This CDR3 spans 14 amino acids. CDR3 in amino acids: CASSFTGGADIQYF. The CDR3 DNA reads TGTGCCAGCAGTTTTACCGGGGGGGCAGACATTCAGTACTTC.

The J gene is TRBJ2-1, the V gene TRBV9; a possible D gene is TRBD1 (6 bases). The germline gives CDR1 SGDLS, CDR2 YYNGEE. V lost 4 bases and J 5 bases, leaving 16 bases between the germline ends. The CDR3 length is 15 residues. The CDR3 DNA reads TGTGCCAGCAGCCCTCTCGGGACAACCAACAATGAGCAGTTCTTC. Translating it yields CASSPLGTTNNEQFF.

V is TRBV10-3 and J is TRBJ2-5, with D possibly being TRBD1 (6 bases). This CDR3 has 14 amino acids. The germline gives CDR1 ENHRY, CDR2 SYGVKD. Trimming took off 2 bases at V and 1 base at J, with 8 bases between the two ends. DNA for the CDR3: TGTGCCATCAGTGAGGGGGGCCCCCAAGAGACCCAGTACTTC. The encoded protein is CAISEGGPQETQYF.